This TCR beta chain originates from a study of T cell clonality in common variable immunodeficiency. Replacement immunoglobulin had been given to every CVID subject for at least one year. Blood came from CVID subjects not ill and not taking immunomodulatory or immunosuppressive medication. In regard to this clone: What it recognizes is unknown. The read stops 3 residues short of the end of the CDR3; the missing end is completed from the germline J gene.

Regarding the study as a whole: TCRbeta clonality was increased in CVID versus healthy controls. Common variable immunodeficiency TCR beta sequences reportedly had fewer deletions and N-nucleotide insertions.

CVID and control samples used equivalent genomic DNA input. Produced via immunoSEQ multiplex PCR; TCRdb's table is partial and in-frame only. This repertoire holds about 19,000 clones, and none appear only once. The V gene's germline CDR1 is MNHNS and CDR2 SASEGT. V was clipped by 3 bases and J by 8 bases; unmatched bases: 3. The CDR3 has 14 residues. The specimen sequenced was peripheral blood mononuclear cells. V and J are TRBV6-1 and TRBJ2-4; 11 positions match TRBD1. This clonotype was sampled from a human donor with common variable immunodeficiency. The part of the CDR3 DNA that was read is TGTGCCAGCAGTGATTGGGGACAGGGGGACATT. Protein sequence: CASSDWGQGDI. The complete CDR3 sequence is CASSDWGQGDIQYF.